Shown below are 29 T cell receptor beta chains from a single sample sequenced in a study of cytomegalovirus exposure and HLA in healthy donors. The study ran its PCR with 60 Vbeta and 13 Jbeta primers. This table comes from immunoSEQ multiplex PCR, and its TCRdb copy is limited to in-frame clones, with some not included. Among tens of thousands of clones listed, 60% to 80% were seen once. Sequenced material: PBMCs. All receptors derive from a woman in her twenties or thirties in good health and CMV-seropositive.

V usage is TRBV29-1 and J usage is TRBJ1-2, with no clear D. Trimming removed 4 bases at V and 8 bases at J, with 20 bases between. CDR1 and CDR2 (germline): SQVTM, ANQGSEA. This CDR3 comprises 14 residues. CDR3 sequence: CSVGGGQSLGGYTF. The CDR3 region has the DNA TGCAGCGTTGGAGGAGGGCAGTCCTTAGGAGGCTACACCTTC. Drawing the rest from reference TRBV29-1 and TRBJ1-2, the complete variable domain is SAVISQKPSRDICQRGTSLTIQCQVDSQVTMMFWYRQQPGQSLTLIATANQGSEATYESGFVIDKFPISRPNLTFSTLTVSNMSPEDSSIYLCSVGGGQSLGGYTFGSGTRLTVV.

The genes are TRBV28 and TRBJ1-5; 7 bases align to TRBD1. The length of the CDR3 is 16 residues. The germline CDR1 and CDR2 sequences are MDHEN and SYDVKM. V was pared by 7 bases and J by 0 bases, with 9 bases of the junction left unmatched. The CDR3 region is CASKLGTAYSNQPQHF. The CDR3 DNA is TGTGCCAGCAAACTAGGGACAGCTTATAGCAATCAGCCCCAGCATTTT.

This clone is a singleton in its sample. This chain joins TRBV19 and TRBJ1-5, with D maybe TRBD1 (5 bases). Trimming stripped 3 bases from V and 5 bases from J, with 17 bases between. In germline, CDR1 is LNHDA, CDR2 SQIVND (reference sequence). This CDR3 comprises 16 residues. DNA of the CDR3: TGTGCCAGTAGTATCGTCCCAGGGAGGGAGCATCAGCCCCAGCATTTT. Its translation: CASSIVPGREHQPQHF. Using reference TRBV19 and TRBJ1-5 for the parts outside the CDR3, the full variable domain is DGGITQSPKYLFRKEGQNVTLSCEQNLNHDAMYWYRQDPGQGLRLIYYSQIVNDFQKGDIAEGYSVSREKKESFPLTVTSAQKNPTAFYLCASSIVPGREHQPQHFGDGTRLSIL.

The CDR3 sequence: CASSILDRVSTGELFF. As DNA, the CDR3 is TGTGCCAGTAGTATACTCGACAGGGTTAGCACCGGGGAGCTGTTTTTT. The V and J genes are TRBV19 and TRBJ2-2; 7 nucleotides align to TRBD1. The germline gives CDR1 LNHDA, CDR2 SQIVND (reference sequence). Losses at the gene ends were 2 bases for V and 4 bases for J; bases not matched to a gene: 7. CDR3 length: 16 amino acids.

The table lists this clone with a few counts. The chain uses TRBV5-1 and TRBJ2-5; 8 nucleotides align to TRBD1. Germline V lookup: CDR1 SGHRS, CDR2 YFSETQ. CDR3 length: 15 amino acids. The V gene end was trimmed by 3 bases and the J gene end by 5 bases; junction bases not matched to a gene: 9. The CDR3 DNA reads as TGCGCCAGCAGCTCTGCAGGGGGCTGGCAGGAGACCCAGTACTTC. This encodes CASSSAGGWQETQYF.

The chain uses TRBV10-2 and TRBJ2-1; weak D call: TRBD2 (7 bases). The germline V gene has CDR1 WSHSY and CDR2 SAAADI. The CDR3 has 15 residues. Trimming removed 2 bases from V and 6 bases from J, with 14 bases in between. Here the CDR3 DNA reads TGCGCCAGCAGTGAGATTGGGGGGGCCCTCAATGAGCAGTTCTTC. This gives the protein CASSEIGGALNEQFF.

The chain links TRBV6-5 to TRBJ2-7; 8 positions agree with TRBD1. The CDR3 is made up of 15 amino acids. Germline CDR1 and CDR2: MNHEY and SVGAGI. J was trimmed by 0 bases and V by 0 bases; bases with no gene match: 1. The DNA for the CDR3 is TGTGCCAGCAGTTACTCCCAGGGGGCCTCCTACGAGCAGTACTTC. Amino acid sequence: CASSYSQGASYEQYF.

V and J are TRBV10-1 and TRBJ2-2; 7 bases map to TRBD1. This CDR3 has 13 amino acids. V was clipped by 3 bases and J by 7 bases; unmatched bases: 2. Germline lookup yields CDR1 WNHNN and CDR2 SYGVQD (reference sequence). The DNA of the CDR3 is TGCGCCAGCAGTGAACAGGGGAGCGGGGAGCTGTTTTTT. It codes for CASSEQGSGELFF.

V is TRBV11-2 and J is TRBJ2-7, with D unclear. The CDR3 contains 12 residues. Germline loops: CDR1 SGHAT, CDR2 FQNNGV. The ends were cut back, 1 base at V and 9 bases at J, with 10 bases in the middle. The CDR3 sequence: CASSLGQAVQYF. As DNA, the CDR3 is TGTGCCAGCAGCTTAGGGCAGGCAGTGCAGTACTTC.

CDR3 bases: TGTGCCAGCACTCCCCGGGACAGGGGCCACGAGCAGTACTTC. This translates into CASTPRDRGHEQYF. The genes are TRBV7-9 and TRBJ2-5; 10 positions agree with TRBD1. The J call may be faulty, since TRBJ2-7 better matches the DNA end. CDR3 length equals 14 residues. Germline assignment: CDR1 SEHNR and CDR2 FQNEAQ (reference sequence).

On this clone itself: Sequence at one end of the junction differs from germline and may be a read error. V gene TRBV7-6 combines with J gene TRBJ2-5; 11 positions agree with TRBD2. The germline V gene encodes CDR1 SGHVS and CDR2 FNYEAQ. The CDR3 is 16 amino acids. The CDR3 sequence is CARSLRLAGFQETQYF. In DNA, the CDR3 is TGTGCCCGCAGCCTACGACTAGCGGGATTTCAAGAGACCCAGTACTTC.

This clone was seen only a few times. The rearrangement joins TRBV19 to TRBJ1-1; the D is unclear. The CDR3 contains 14 residues. Germline V CDR1 and CDR2: LNHDA, SQIVND (reference sequence). Trimming took off 4 bases at V and 0 bases at J, with 9 bases between the two ends. The CDR3 here is CASSTLAMNTEAFF. DNA of the CDR3: TGTGCCAGTAGTACCTTGGCCATGAACACTGAAGCTTTCTTT.

The chain has TRBV4-2 and TRBJ2-7; 8 nucleotides align to TRBD2. Germline CDR1 is LGHNA and CDR2 is YNFKEQ. Unmatched junction bases numbered 5, after V lost 3 bases and J lost 4 bases. This CDR3 region has 14 residues. This CDR3 reads CASSHQRGGYEQYF. In DNA, the CDR3 is TGTGCCAGCAGCCATCAACGGGGGGGTTACGAGCAGTACTTC.

The chain couples TRBV28 to TRBJ2-2, with 10 bases fitting TRBD2. V was pared by 5 bases and J by 5 bases, with 5 bases of the junction left unmatched. Germline lookup yields CDR1 MDHEN and CDR2 SYDVKM. The CDR3 contains 15 residues. As DNA, the CDR3 is TGTGCCAGCAGTGCTCCGGGACTAGCGACCGGGGAGCTGTTTTTT. This sequence encodes CASSAPGLATGELFF.

The chain employs TRBV15 and TRBJ2-5; no firm D call. V was cut by 0 bases and J by 5 bases, with 7 bases left in between. CDR3 length: 13 amino acids. Germline CDR1 reads LNHNV; CDR2 reads YYDKDF (reference sequence). Here the CDR3 reads CATSRDLGETQYF. CDR3 DNA sequence: TGTGCCACCAGCAGAGATCTCGGGGAGACCCAGTACTTC. The full variable domain, its missing parts supplied by reference TRBV15 and TRBJ2-5, is DAMVIQNPRYQVTQFGKPVTLSCSQTLNHNVMYWYQQKSSQAPKLLFHYYDKDFNNEADTPDNFQSRRPNTSFCFLDIRSPGLGDTAMYLCATSRDLGETQYFGPGTRLLVL.

This clone is a singleton in its sample. The chain links TRBV19 to TRBJ2-3; D gene unclear. The V end was cut by 0 bases, the J end by 2 bases, with 9 bases between. The CDR3 runs 15 residues. The germline gives CDR1 LNHDA, CDR2 SQIVND (reference sequence). The CDR3 DNA sequence: TGTGCCAGTAGTATAGATGCAGGTCCCACAGATACGCAGTATTTT. It specifies CASSIDAGPTDTQYF.

This clone was seen a handful of times. The gene calls are TRBV5-1 and TRBJ1-1; no clear D gene. Trimming left V 0 bases short and J 2 bases short, with 5 bases between. There are 13 residues in the CDR3. The germline V gene encodes CDR1 SGHRS and CDR2 YFSETQ. In DNA form, the CDR3 reads TGCGCCAGCAGCTTGGCGGTTAACACTGAAGCTTTCTTT. The encoded protein is CASSLAVNTEAFF.

The chain has TRBV5-1 and TRBJ2-7; no clear D. The CDR3 is 14 residues long. Germline V gene data show CDR1 as SGHRS and CDR2 as YFSETQ. V was trimmed by 4 bases and J by 5 bases, leaving 16 bases between them. CDR3 region: CASSPRLPSDEQYF. CDR3 sequence (DNA): TGCGCCAGCAGCCCCCGGTTACCGTCGGACGAGCAGTACTTC.

The chain uses TRBV28 and TRBJ2-2; D gene uncertain. Looked up from germline, CDR1 is MDHEN and CDR2 is SYDVKM. The V gene lost 6 bases and the J gene lost 5 bases, with 13 bases spanning the gap. The CDR3 runs 14 residues. CDR3 DNA: TGTGCCAGCAGCTCGCCGGGTAATACCGGGGAGCTGTTTTTT. Translation gives CASSSPGNTGELFF.

The chain joins TRBV18 to TRBJ1-4; unclear D gene. Germline CDR1 KGHSH, CDR2 LQKENI. V lost 2 bases, J lost 6 bases, and 13 bases lay in between. The CDR3 is 15 residues long. The chain's CDR3 is CASSPLRTGDEKLFF. The DNA of the CDR3 is TGTGCCAGCTCACCATTAAGGACTGGGGATGAAAAACTGTTTTTT.

In nucleotides, the CDR3 is TGTGCCAGCAGCTCCCAAGGCGGGAGCCGAGGTGGTGTTACGCAGTATTTT. It translates to CASSSQGGSRGGVTQYF. The chain couples TRBV2 to TRBJ2-3; TRBD2 matches 7 bases. CDR3 length: 17 amino acids. Trimming removed 6 bases from V and 8 bases from J; junction bases left unmatched: 20. CDR1 is SNHLY and CDR2 is FYNNEI in the germline V gene.

J is TRBJ2-1 and V is TRBV7-9, with 11 bases matching TRBD2. The CDR3 is made up of 15 amino acids. Germline CDR1 SEHNR, CDR2 FQNEAQ (reference sequence). The J segment lost 7 bases and the V segment lost 2 bases, leaving 4 bases of the junction unmatched. DNA for the CDR3: TGTGCCAGCAGCTTAACTAGCGGGAGTGGAAATGAGCAGTTCTTC. Protein sequence: CASSLTSGSGNEQFF. Combining the CDR3 with reference TRBV7-9 and TRBJ2-1 gives the whole variable domain DTGVSQNPRHKITKRGQNVTFRCDPISEHNRLYWYRQTLGQGPEFLTYFQNEAQLEKSRLLSDRFSAERPKGSFSTLEIQRTEQGDSAMYLCASSLTSGSGNEQFFGPGTRLTVL.

CDR3 DNA sequence: TGTGCCAGCAGCGTACCCAGCGGGGGGGGCGTGGAGCTGTTTTTT. This gives the protein CASSVPSGGGVELFF. The chain employs TRBV11-2 and TRBJ2-2; 10 bases match TRBD2. V lost 5 bases to trimming and J lost 10 bases; unmatched junction nucleotides: 10. Germline V gene lookup returns CDR1 SGHAT and CDR2 FQNNGV. The CDR3 has 15 amino acids.

The V call is TRBV21-1, the J call TRBJ2-3; the table assigns TRBD2, which was not confirmed against the DNA. TRBV21-1 is annotated as a pseudogene. The CDR3 is 13 residues long. The CDR3 spells CASTKYFGVTQYF. For the CDR3, the DNA is TGTGCCAGCACCAAATACTTCGGGGTCACGCAGTATTTT.

The chain joins TRBV30 to TRBJ1-2, with D hard to call. Trimming pared 4 bases from V and 4 bases from J, leaving 19 bases between. Germline V CDR1 and CDR2: GTSNPN, SVGIG (reference sequence). The CDR3 extends over 15 amino acids. DNA for the CDR3: TGTGCCTGGACCCTCCTCGGAGAGGGTAGCTATGGCTACACCTTC. Translating gives CAWTLLGEGSYGYTF.

This clone was observed a handful of times. The V call is TRBV11-1, the J call TRBJ2-5; TRBD1 aligns across 8 bases. The CDR3 totals 17 residues. CDR1 is SGHAT and CDR2 is FQDESV in the germline V gene (reference sequence). Trimming at V came to 1 base and at J to 5 bases, leaving 12 bases not matched to a gene. The CDR3 spells CASSLVLLGDRPETQYF. DNA of the CDR3: TGTGCCAGCAGCTTAGTCTTGCTCGGGGACAGGCCGGAGACCCAGTACTTC.

The chain couples TRBV7-6 to TRBJ2-7; perhaps TRBD1 as D (5 bases). Germline V gene data show CDR1 as SGHVS and CDR2 as FNYEAQ. CDR3 length: 14 amino acids. V was clipped by 5 bases and J by 3 bases, with 14 bases between them. The DNA for the CDR3 is TGTGCCAGCAGCCTCCAAACAGGTATCTACGAGCAGTACTTC. Its translation: CASSLQTGIYEQYF.

The chain recombines TRBV11-2 with TRBJ1-1, with 7 bases aligning to TRBD1. The germline CDR1 and CDR2 sequences are SGHAT and FQNNGV. V shed 2 bases, J shed 6 bases, and the junction held 9 bases outside the gene matches. This CDR3 has 15 amino acids. The CDR3 loop reads CASSLRDSLFAEAFF. Written as DNA, the CDR3 is TGTGCCAGCAGCTTAAGGGACAGTTTATTCGCTGAAGCTTTCTTT.

The chain combines TRBV11-2 with TRBJ2-7, with D tentatively TRBD1 (6 bases). The CDR3 has 14 residues. The V gene's germline CDR1 is SGHAT and CDR2 FQNNGV. Deletions cut 2 bases from V and 0 bases from J, with 8 bases between. CDR3: CASSLRGGSYEQYF. In DNA, the CDR3 is TGTGCCAGCAGCTTAAGAGGGGGCTCCTACGAGCAGTACTTC.